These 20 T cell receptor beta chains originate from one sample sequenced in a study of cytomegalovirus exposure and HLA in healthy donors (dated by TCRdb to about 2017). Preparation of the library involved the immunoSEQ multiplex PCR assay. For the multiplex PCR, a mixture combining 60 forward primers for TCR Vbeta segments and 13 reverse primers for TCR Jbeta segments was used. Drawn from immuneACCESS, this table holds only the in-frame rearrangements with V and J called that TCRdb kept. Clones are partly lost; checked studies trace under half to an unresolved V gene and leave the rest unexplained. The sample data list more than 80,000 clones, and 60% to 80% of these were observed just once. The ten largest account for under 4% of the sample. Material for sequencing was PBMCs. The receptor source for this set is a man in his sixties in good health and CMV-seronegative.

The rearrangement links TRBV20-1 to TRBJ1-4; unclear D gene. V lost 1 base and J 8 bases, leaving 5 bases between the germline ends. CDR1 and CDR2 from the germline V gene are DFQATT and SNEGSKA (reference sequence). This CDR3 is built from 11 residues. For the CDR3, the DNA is TGCAGTGCTAGAGTCGGGGAAAAACTGTTTTTT. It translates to CSARVGEKLFF.

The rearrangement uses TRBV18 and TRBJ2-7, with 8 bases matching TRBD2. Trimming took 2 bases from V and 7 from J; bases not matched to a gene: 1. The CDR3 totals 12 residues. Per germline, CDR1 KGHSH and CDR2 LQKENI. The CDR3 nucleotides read TGTGCCAGCTCACCATTAGCGGGGGAGCAGTACTTC. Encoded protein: CASSPLAGEQYF.

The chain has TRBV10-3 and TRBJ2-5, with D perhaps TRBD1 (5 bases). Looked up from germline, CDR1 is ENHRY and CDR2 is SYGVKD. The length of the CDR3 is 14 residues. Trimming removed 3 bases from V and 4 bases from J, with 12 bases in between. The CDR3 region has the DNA TGTGCCATCAGTGAAAACAGGCCGGGAGAGACCCAGTACTTC. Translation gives CAISENRPGETQYF.

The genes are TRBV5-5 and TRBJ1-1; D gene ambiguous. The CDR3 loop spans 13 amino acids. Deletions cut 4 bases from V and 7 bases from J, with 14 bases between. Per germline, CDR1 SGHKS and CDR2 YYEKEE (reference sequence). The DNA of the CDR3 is TGTGCCAGCAGCGCCGAGCTCTCGGGTGAAGCTTTCTTT. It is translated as CASSAELSGEAFF.

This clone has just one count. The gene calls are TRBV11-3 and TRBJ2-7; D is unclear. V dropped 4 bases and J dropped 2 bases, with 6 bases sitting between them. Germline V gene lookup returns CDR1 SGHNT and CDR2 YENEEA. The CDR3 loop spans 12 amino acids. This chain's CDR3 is CASSSVTYEQYF. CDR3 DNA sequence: TGTGCCAGCAGCTCGGTTACCTACGAGCAGTACTTC.

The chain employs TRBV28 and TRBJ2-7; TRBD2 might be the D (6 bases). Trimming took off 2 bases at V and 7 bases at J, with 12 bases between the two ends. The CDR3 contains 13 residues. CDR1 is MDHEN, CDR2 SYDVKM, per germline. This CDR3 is CASSLGGFGEQYF. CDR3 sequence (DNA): TGTGCCAGCAGTTTAGGGGGGTTCGGGGAGCAGTACTTC.

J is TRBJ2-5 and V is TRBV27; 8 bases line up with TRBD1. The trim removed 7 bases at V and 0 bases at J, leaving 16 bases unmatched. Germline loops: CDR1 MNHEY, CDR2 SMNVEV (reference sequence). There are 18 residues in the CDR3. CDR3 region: CASTLRSPGGTYQETQYF. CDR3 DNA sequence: TGTGCCAGCACTCTACGGTCTCCAGGGGGCACGTACCAAGAGACCCAGTACTTC.

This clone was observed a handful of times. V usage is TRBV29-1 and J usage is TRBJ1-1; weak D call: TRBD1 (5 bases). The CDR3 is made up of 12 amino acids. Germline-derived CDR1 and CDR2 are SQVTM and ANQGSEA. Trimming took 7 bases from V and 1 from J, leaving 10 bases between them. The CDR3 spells CSANTGNTEAFF. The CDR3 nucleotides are TGCAGCGCAAATACAGGGAACACTGAAGCTTTCTTT.

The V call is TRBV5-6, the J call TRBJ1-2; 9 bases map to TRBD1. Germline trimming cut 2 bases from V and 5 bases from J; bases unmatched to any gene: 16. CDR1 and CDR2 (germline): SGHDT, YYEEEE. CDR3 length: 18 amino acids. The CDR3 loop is CASSLIEDGQGNLYGYTF. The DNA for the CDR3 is TGTGCCAGCAGCTTAATCGAAGATGGACAGGGGAATTTGTATGGCTACACCTTC.

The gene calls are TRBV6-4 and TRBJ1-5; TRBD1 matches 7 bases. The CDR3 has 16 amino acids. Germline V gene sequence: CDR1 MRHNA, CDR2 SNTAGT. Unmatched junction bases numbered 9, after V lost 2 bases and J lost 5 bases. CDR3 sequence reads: CASSDPGGGWDQPQHF. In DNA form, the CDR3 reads TGTGCCAGCAGTGACCCCGGAGGGGGCTGGGATCAGCCCCAGCATTTT.

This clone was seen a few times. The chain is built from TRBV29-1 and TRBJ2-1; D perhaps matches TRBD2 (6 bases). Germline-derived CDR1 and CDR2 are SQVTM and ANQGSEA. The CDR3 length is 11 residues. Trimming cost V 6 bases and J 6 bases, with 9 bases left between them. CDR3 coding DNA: TGCAGCGTACTAGCACCCAATGAGCAGTTCTTC. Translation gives CSVLAPNEQFF.

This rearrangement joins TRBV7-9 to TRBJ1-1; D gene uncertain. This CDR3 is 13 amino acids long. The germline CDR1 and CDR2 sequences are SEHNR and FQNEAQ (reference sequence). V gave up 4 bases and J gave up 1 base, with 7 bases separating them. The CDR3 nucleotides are TGTGCCAGCAGCTCCGCGGCGAACACTGAAGCTTTCTTT. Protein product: CASSSAANTEAFF. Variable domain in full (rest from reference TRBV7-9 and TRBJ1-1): DTGVSQNPRHKITKRGQNVTFRCDPISEHNRLYWYRQTLGQGPEFLTYFQNEAQLEKSRLLSDRFSAERPKGSFSTLEIQRTEQGDSAMYLCASSSAANTEAFFGQGTRLTVV.

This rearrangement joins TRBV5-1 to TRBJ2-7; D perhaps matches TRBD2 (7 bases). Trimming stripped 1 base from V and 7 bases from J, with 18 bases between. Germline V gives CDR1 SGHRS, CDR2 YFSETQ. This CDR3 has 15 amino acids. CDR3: CASSLQPTQGGEQYF. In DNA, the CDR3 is TGCGCCAGCAGCTTGCAGCCCACACAGGGAGGGGAGCAGTACTTC.

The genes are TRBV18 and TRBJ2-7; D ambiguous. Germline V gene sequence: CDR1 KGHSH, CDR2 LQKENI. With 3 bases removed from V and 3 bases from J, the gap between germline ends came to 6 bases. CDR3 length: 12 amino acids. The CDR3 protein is CASSPHGYEQYF. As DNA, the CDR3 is TGTGCCAGCTCACCGCACGGCTACGAGCAGTACTTC.

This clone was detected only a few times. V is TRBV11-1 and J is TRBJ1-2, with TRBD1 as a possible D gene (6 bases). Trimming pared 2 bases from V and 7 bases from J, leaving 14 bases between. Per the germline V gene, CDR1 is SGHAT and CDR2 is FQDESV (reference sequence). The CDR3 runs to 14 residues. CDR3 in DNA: TGTGCCAGCAGCTTATCCAAGACAGGCATTGGCTACACCTTC. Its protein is CASSLSKTGIGYTF. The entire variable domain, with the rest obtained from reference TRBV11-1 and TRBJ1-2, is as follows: EAEVAQSPRYKITEKSQAVAFWCDPISGHATLYWYRQILGQGPELLVQFQDESVVDDSQLPKDRFSAERLKGVDSTLKIQPAELGDSAMYLCASSLSKTGIGYTFGSGTRLTVV.

The CDR3 sequence: CASRRTGARNQPQHF. The DNA of the CDR3 is TGTGCCAGCAGAAGGACAGGGGCGCGCAATCAGCCCCAGCATTTT. The chain recombines TRBV6-5 with TRBJ1-5; 9 nucleotides match TRBD1. Germline V gives CDR1 MNHEY, CDR2 SVGAGI. J lost 2 bases, V lost 6 bases, and 5 bases had no gene match. The CDR3 extends over 15 amino acids.

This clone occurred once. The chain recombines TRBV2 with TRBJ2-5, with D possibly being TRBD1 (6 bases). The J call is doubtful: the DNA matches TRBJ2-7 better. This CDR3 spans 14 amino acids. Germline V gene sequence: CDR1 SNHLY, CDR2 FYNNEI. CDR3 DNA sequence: TGTGCCAGCAGTGAGTGGGCAGGGGTCAACGAGCAGTACTTC. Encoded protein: CASSEWAGVNEQYF.

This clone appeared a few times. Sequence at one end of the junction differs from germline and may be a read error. For the CDR3, the DNA is TGTTCCAGCAACGCAGGGACAGATACGCAGTATTTT. Translated, it gives CSSNAGTDTQYF. This sequence joins TRBV7-9 and TRBJ2-3, with D perhaps TRBD1 (5 bases). In germline, CDR1 is SEHNR, CDR2 FQNEAQ (reference sequence). The CDR3 runs to 12 residues.

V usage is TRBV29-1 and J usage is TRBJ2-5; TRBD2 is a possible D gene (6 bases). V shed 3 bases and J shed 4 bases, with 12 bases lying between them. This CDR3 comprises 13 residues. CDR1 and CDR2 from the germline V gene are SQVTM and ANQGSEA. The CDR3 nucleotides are TGCAGCGTTGAGACTAGTTCCCGAGAGACCCAGTACTTC. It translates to CSVETSSRETQYF. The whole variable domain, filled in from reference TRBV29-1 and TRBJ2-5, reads SAVISQKPSRDICQRGTSLTIQCQVDSQVTMMFWYRQQPGQSLTLIATANQGSEATYESGFVIDKFPISRPNLTFSTLTVSNMSPEDSSIYLCSVETSSRETQYFGPGTRLLVL.

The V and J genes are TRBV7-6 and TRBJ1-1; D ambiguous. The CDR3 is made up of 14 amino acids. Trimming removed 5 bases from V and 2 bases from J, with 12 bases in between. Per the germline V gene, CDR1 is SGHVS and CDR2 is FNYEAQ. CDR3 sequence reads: CASSLQTANTEAFF. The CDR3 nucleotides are TGTGCCAGCAGCCTCCAAACAGCTAACACTGAAGCTTTCTTT.